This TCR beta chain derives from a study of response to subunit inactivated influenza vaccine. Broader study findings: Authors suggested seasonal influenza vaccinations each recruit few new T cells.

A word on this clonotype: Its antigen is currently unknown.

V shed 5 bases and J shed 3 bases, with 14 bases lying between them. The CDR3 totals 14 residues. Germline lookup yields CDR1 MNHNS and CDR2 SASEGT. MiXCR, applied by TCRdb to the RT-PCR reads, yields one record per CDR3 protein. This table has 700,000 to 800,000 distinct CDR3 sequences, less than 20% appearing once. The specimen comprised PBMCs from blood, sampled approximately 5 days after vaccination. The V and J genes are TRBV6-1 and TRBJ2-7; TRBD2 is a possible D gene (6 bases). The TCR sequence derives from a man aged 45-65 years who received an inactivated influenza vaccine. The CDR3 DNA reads TGTGCCAGCAGTCGCGGAGGGGCGGGCTACGAGCAGTACTTC. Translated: CASSRGGAGYEQYF.